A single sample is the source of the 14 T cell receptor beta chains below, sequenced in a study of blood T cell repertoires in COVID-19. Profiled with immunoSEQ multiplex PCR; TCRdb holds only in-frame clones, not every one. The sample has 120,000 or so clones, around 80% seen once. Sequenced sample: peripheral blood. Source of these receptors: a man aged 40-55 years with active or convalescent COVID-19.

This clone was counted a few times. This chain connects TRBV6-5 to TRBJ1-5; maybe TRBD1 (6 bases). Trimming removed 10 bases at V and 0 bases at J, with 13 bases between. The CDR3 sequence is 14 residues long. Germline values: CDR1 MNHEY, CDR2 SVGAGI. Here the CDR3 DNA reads TGTGCCACTTCCAGGGGTCTTAGCAATCAGCCCCAGCATTTT. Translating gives CATSRGLSNQPQHF.

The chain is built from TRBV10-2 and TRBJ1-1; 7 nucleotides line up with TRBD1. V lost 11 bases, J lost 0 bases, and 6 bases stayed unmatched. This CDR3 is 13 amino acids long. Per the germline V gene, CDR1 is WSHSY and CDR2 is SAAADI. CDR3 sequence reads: CAGGTDLNTEAFF. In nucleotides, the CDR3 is TGCGCCGGAGGGACAGACTTGAACACTGAAGCTTTCTTT.

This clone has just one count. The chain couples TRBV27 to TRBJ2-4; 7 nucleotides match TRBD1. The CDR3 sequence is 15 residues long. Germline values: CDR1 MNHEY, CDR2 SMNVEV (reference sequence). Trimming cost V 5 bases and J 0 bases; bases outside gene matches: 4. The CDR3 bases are TGTGCCAGCAGTAGTTGGACAGGAGCCAAAAACATTCAGTACTTC. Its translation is CASSSWTGAKNIQYF.

The CDR3 protein is CASSLAGQGGTYGYTF. The DNA for the CDR3 is TGTGCCAGCAGCTTGGCCGGACAGGGGGGGACCTATGGCTACACCTTC. The chain links TRBV5-4 to TRBJ1-2; 10 positions agree with TRBD1. The germline V gene has CDR1 SGHNT and CDR2 YYREEE (reference sequence). This CDR3 has 16 amino acids. The V segment lost 0 bases and the J segment 4 bases; nucleotides outside the gene matches: 6.

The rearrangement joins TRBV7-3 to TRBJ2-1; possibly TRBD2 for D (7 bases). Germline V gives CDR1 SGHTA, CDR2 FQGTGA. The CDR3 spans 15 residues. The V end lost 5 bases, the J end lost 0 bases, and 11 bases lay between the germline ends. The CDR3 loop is CASSPRGGSYNEQFF. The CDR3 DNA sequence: TGTGCCAGCAGCCCGAGGGGGGGCTCCTACAATGAGCAGTTCTTC. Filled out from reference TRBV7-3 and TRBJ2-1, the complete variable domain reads GAGVSQTPSNKVTEKGKYVELRCDPISGHTALYWYRQSLGQGPEFLIYFQGTGAADDSGLPNDRFFAVRPEGSVSTLKIQRTERGDSAVYLCASSPRGGSYNEQFFGPGTRLTVL.

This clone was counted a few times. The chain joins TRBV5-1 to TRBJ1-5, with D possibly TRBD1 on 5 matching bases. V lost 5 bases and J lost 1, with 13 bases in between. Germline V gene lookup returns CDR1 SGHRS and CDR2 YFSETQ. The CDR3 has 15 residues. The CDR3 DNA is TGCGCCAGCAGTCCGGGGGGGAACAGCAATCAGCCCCAGCATTTT. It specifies CASSPGGNSNQPQHF.

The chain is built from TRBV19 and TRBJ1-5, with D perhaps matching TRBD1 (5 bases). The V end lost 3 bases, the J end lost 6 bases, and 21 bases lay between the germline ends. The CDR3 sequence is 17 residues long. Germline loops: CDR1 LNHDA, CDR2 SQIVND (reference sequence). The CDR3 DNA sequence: TGTGCCAGTAGTATGGACGACAGATCTATAGCAAGTCAGCCCCAGCATTTT. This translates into CASSMDDRSIASQPQHF. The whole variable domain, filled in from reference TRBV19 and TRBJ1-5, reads DGGITQSPKYLFRKEGQNVTLSCEQNLNHDAMYWYRQDPGQGLRLIYYSQIVNDFQKGDIAEGYSVSREKKESFPLTVTSAQKNPTAFYLCASSMDDRSIASQPQHFGDGTRLSIL.

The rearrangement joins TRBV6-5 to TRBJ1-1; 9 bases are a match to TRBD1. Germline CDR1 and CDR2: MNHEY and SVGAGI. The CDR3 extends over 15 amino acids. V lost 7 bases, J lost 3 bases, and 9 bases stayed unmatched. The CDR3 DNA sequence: TGTGCCAGCACCGCCCGAACAGGGGGCGACACTGAAGCTTTCTTT. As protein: CASTARTGGDTEAFF.

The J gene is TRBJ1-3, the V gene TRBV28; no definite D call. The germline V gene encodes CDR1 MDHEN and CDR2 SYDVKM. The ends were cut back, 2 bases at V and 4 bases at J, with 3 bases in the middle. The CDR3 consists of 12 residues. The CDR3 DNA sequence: TGTGCCAGCAGTTTACGGGGAAACACCATATATTTT. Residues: CASSLRGNTIYF.

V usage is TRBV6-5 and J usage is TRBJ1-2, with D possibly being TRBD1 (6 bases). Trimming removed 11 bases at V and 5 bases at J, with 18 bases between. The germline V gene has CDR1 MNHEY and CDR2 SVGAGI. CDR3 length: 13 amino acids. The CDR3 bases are TGTGCCTCGTTGGAGGGGGGGCTGTATGGCTACACCTTC. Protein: CASLEGGLYGYTF.

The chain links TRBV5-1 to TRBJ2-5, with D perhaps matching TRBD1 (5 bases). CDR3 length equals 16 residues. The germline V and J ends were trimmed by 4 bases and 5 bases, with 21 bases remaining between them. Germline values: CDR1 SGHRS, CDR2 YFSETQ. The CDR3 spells CASSQGVGQNGETQYF. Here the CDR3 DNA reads TGCGCCAGCAGCCAAGGGGTAGGGCAAAACGGCGAGACCCAGTACTTC.

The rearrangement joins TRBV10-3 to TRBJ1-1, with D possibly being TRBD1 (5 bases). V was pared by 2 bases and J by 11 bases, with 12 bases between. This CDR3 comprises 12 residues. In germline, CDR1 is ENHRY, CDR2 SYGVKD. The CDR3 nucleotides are TGTGCCATCAGTGAGGTCAGGGTTGGTGCTTTCTTT. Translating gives CAISEVRVGAFF.

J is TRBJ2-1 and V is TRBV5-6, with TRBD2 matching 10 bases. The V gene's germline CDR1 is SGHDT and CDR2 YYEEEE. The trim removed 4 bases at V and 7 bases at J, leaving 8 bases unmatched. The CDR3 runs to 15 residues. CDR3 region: CASSETSGNGNEQFF. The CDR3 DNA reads TGTGCCAGCAGCGAAACTAGCGGGAATGGGAATGAGCAGTTCTTC.

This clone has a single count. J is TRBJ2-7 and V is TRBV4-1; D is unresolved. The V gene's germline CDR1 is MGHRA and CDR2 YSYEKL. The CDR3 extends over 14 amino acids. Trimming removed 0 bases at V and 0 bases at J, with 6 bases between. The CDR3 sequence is CASSQEYSSYEQYF. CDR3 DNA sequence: TGCGCCAGCAGCCAAGAGTACAGCTCCTACGAGCAGTACTTC.